This TCR beta chain derives from a study of vaccination and CD4 T cells after COVID-19. Points from the study as a whole: Among reactive clones from convalescent patients, a median about 83% appeared only post-vaccination.

An Oncomine TCR Beta short-read assay was used to sequence the DNA from cultured CD4+ T cells. TCRdb re-called the PCR reads through MiXCR, storing one row per CDR3 protein. The sample has about 15,000 distinct CDR3 sequences, 40% to 55% seen once. The sample's treatment: approximately 10-day PBMC culture with coronavirus spike peptide pools or control peptides (ViraFEST assay). In the ViraFEST assay, peptide-pool expansion preceded TCR sequencing of expanded clonotypes. A word on this clonotype: The antigen is unknown.

Losses at the gene ends were 5 bases for V and 1 base for J; bases not matched to a gene: 11. CDR1 and CDR2 from the germline V gene are SGHTA and FQGNSA. This CDR3 is 16 amino acids long. This TCR was recovered from a human donor who received a COVID-19 vaccine. The specimen was CD4+ T cells from blood, cultured in vitro, collected before SARS-CoV-2 vaccination. This sequence joins TRBV7-2 and TRBJ2-7, with 7 bases fitting TRBD2. CDR3 bases: TGTGCCAGCAGCGTCCGCGGTGGGGGGGAATCCTACGAGCAGTACTTC. Translation: CASSVRGGGESYEQYF.